This TCR beta chain was sequenced in a study of OX40 agonist ivuxolimab in advanced cancers. Overall study context: Across the patients, intravenous ivuxolimab was delivered every 2 weeks at 0.01 to 10 mg/kg.

The germline V gene has CDR1 SGHDT and CDR2 YYEEEE. The V end was cut by 0 bases, the J end by 3 bases, with 9 bases between. There are 15 residues in the CDR3. The table lists this clone with many counts. Its antigen remains unknown. In the same sample, other DNA sequences code for this CDR3. Findings and limits, study-wide: Compared with CD4+, CD8+ T cells on average had more expanded clones. At doses 0.1 to 3.0 mg/kg, CD4+ and CD8+ clones expanded. Also present in some nonresponders was a low level of normalized T-cell clonal expansion.

The method was immunoSEQ multiplex PCR; TCRdb's version includes in-frame clones alone and lacks a portion of them. The sample contains fewer than 25,000 clones, approximately 73% of which appear only once. The V call is TRBV5-6, the J call TRBJ2-2, with a tentative D call TRBD1 (5 bases). This specimen consisted of CD4+ or CD8+ T cells sorted from blood, obtained in a trial of the OX40 agonist ivuxolimab. This TCR derives from an adult with an advanced solid tumor such as melanoma, head and neck, liver or kidney cancer. This CDR3 is CASSLVQGDTGELFF. CDR3 coding DNA: TGTGCCAGCAGCTTGGTTCAGGGTGACACCGGGGAGCTGTTTTTT.